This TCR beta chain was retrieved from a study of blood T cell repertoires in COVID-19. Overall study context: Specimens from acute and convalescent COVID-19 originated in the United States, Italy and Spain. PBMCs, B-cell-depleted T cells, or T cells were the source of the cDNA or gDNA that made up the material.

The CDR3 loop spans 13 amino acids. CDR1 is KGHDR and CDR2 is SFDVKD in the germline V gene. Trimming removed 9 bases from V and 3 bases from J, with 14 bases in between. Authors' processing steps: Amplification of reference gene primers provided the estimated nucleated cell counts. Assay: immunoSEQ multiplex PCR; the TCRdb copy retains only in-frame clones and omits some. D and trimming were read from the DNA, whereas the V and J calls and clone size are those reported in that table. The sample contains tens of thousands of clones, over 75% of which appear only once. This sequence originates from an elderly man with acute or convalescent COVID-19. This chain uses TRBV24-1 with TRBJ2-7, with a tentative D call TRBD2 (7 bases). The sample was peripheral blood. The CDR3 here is CATEGGGGYEQYF. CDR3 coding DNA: TGTGCCACCGAGGGGGGCGGGGGCTACGAGCAGTACTTC.